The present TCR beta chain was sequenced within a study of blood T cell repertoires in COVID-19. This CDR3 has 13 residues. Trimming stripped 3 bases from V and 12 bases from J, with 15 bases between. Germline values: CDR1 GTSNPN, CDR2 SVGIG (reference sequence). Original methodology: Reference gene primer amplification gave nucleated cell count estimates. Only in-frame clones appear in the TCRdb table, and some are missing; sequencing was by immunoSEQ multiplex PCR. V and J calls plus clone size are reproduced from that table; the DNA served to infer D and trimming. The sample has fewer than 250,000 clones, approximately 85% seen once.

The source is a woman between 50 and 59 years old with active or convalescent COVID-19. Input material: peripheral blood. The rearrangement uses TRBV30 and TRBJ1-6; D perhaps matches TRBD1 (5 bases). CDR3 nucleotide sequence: TGTGCCTGGAGCCGGGGGGAGGCGAAACCCCTCCACTTT. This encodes CAWSRGEAKPLHF.